This TCR beta chain was observed in a study of regulatory T cells in long-lasting Graves disease. Study context: By definition, persistent Graves' disease involved antithyroid drugs for over 5 years alongside positive TSH receptor antibodies. Findings of the study overall: Patients with persistent disease showed a bias toward TRBV28, TRBJ1-2 and TRBJ2-5. Since the sample size was small, accuracy may have been reduced.

As to time point: persistent/refractory GD, antithyroid drugs over 5 years with positive TRAb. With RNA extracted from PBMCs as input, the TCR library was made. This clonotype has a handful of counts. Antigen unknown. CDR3-region Arm-PCR and iRepertoire HTBI primers produced the TCR beta libraries. TCRdb ran MiXCR on the multiplex PCR reads and lists one entry per CDR3 protein. In the table there are some 330,000 distinct CDR3 sequences, about 23% of which are singletons. This CDR3 contains 15 residues. With V trimmed by 5 bases and J by 4 bases, 10 bases remained unmatched. CDR1 and CDR2 from the germline V gene are MDHEN and SYDVKM.

Material: peripheral blood mononuclear cells (PBMCs), obtained when the disease was refractory, from a patient treated with antithyroid drugs. The chain joins TRBV28 to TRBJ2-7, with 8 bases matching TRBD1. This receptor was taken from a woman in her forties with Graves disease. The CDR3 region has the DNA TGTGCCAGCAGTGCCCGGACAGGGTGGAGGTACGAGCAGTACTTC. Protein: CASSARTGWRYEQYF. The variable domain in full, completed from reference TRBV28 and TRBJ2-7, reads DVKVTQSSRYLVKRTGEKVFLECVQDMDHENMFWYRQDPGLGLRLIYFSYDVKMKEKGDIPEGYSVSREKKERFSLILESASTNQTSMYLCASSARTGWRYEQYFGPGTRLTVT.